This T cell receptor beta chain was captured by sequencing in a study of CD4+ T cells in melanoma. Study-level results: CD8+ T cell, macrophage and B cell function reportedly correlated with neoantigen-specific CD4+ T cells. Neoantigen-specific CD4+ T cells in melanoma reportedly had diverse differentiation states.

TCRdb's table, derived via immunoSEQ multiplex PCR, lists solely in-frame clones and lacks some. Here the sample spans 52,000 or so clones, roughly two thirds being singletons. The V end lost 1 base, the J end lost 8 bases, and 20 bases lay between the germline ends. CDR3 size: 16 residues. Germline V gene data show CDR1 as SEHNR and CDR2 as FQNEAQ (reference sequence). Notes on this clone: Its antigen is not known.

The clonotype comes from a human donor with melanoma. Source material: tumor tissue. The chain carries TRBV7-9 and TRBJ1-2, with D possibly matching TRBD1 (5 bases). CDR3 in amino acids: CASSLVGTEALWGYTF. CDR3 nucleotides: TGTGCCAGCAGCTTAGTTGGGACCGAGGCATTGTGGGGCTACACCTTC.